The present T cell receptor (beta chain) was sequenced within a study of blood T cell repertoires in COVID-19. V was cut by 5 bases and J by 3 bases, with 23 bases left in between. Germline V gene lookup returns CDR1 LGHDT and CDR2 YNNKEL (reference sequence). The CDR3 loop spans 17 amino acids. Profiled with immunoSEQ multiplex PCR; TCRdb holds only in-frame clones, not every one. The repertoire consists of some 200,000 clones, with about 88% occurring once and the leading ten covering roughly a sixth. Material for sequencing was peripheral blood. The clonotype comes from a man between 45 and 60 years old with COVID-19, enrolled during active disease. The rearrangement links TRBV3-1 (or the pseudogene TRBV3-2) to TRBJ2-7; possibly TRBD2 for D (5 bases). CDR3 sequence reads: CASSTPRAGLINYEQYF. CDR3 nucleotides: TGTGCCAGCAGCACCCCGAGGGCGGGTCTAATAAACTACGAGCAGTACTTC.